This T cell receptor (beta chain) emerged from a study of blood T cell repertoires in COVID-19. Across the whole study: Samples representing acute and convalescent COVID-19 were sourced from the United States, Italy and Spain. From T cells, B-cell-depleted T cells, or PBMCs came the material, which was cDNA or gDNA.

Original methodology: Estimation of nucleated cell counts was performed using reference gene primer amplification. Method: immunoSEQ multiplex PCR; TCRdb's copy keeps in-frame clones and lacks some. The V and J calls and clone size come from that table; D and trimming were worked out from the DNA. The sample includes 200,000 to 250,000 clones, 70% to 90% seen only once; the top ten take more than 0.75%. The V and J ends lost 5 bases and 0 bases, in that order; junction bases with no gene match: 4. Germline V gives CDR1 SGHVS, CDR2 FQNEAQ. The CDR3 totals 17 residues. This receptor was taken from a man aged 40-49 years with acute or convalescent COVID-19. Source material: peripheral blood. The chain employs TRBV7-8 and TRBJ2-3; 14 bases line up with TRBD2. The CDR3 DNA sequence: TGTGCCAGCAGCCCGCGACTAGCGGGGGGGAGCACAGATACGCAGTATTTT. It specifies CASSPRLAGGSTDTQYF. The full variable domain, completed using reference TRBV7-8 and TRBJ2-3, is GAGVSQSPRYKVAKRGQDVALRCDPISGHVSLFWYQQALGQGPEFLTYFQNEAQLDKSGLPSDRFFAERPEGSVSTLKIQRTQQEDSAVYLCASSPRLAGGSTDTQYFGPGTRLTVL.